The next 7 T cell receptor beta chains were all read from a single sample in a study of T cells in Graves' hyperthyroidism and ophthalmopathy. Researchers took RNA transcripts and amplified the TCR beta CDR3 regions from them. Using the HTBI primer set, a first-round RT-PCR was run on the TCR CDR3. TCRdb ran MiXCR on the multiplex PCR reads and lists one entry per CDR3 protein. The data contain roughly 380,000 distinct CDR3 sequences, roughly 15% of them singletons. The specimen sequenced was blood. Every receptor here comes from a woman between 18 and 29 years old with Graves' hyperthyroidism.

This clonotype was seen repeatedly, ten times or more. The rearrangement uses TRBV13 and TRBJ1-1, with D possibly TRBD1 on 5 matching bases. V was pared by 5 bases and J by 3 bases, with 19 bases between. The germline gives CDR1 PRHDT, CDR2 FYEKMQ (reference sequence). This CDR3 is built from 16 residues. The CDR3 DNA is TGTGCCAGCAGCCAAGGGTCCCCGGGGGGGTACACTGAAGCTTTCTTT. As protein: CASSQGSPGGYTEAFF.

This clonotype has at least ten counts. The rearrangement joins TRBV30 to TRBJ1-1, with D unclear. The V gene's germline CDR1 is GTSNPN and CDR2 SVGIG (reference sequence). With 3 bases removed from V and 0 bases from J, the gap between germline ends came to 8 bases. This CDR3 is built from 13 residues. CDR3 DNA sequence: TGTGCCTGGAGGCCCGTATTGAACACTGAAGCTTTCTTT. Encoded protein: CAWRPVLNTEAFF.

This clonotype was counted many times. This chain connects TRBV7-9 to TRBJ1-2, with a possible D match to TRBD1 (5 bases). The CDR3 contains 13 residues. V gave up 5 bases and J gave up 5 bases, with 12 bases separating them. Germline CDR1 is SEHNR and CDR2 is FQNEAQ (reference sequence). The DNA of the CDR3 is TGTGCCAGCAGCCGGGCAGGGAGTTATGGCTACACCTTC. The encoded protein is CASSRAGSYGYTF.

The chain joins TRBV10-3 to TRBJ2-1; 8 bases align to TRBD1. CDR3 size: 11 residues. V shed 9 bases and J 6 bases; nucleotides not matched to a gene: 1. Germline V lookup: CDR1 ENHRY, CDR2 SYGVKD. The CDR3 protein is CAITGGNEQFF. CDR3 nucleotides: TGTGCCATTACAGGGGGCAATGAGCAGTTCTTC.

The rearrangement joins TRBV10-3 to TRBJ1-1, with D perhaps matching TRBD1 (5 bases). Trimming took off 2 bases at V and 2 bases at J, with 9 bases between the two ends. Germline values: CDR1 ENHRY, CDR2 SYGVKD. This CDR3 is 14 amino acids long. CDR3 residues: CAISEDRSNTEAFF. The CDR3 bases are TGTGCCATCAGTGAGGACAGAAGCAACACTGAAGCTTTCTTT.

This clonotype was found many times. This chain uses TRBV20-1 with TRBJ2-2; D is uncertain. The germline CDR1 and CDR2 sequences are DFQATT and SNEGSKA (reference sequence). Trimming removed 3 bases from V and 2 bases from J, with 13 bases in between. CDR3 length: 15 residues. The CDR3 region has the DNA TGCAGTGCTAGCCCGAACTCCGTAAACACCGGGGAGCTGTTTTTT. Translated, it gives CSASPNSVNTGELFF.

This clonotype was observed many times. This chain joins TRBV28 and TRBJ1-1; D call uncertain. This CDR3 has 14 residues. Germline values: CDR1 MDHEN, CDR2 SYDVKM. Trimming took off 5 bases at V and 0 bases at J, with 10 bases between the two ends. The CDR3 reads CASSQYPLNTEAFF. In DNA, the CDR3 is TGTGCCAGCAGTCAATACCCCCTGAACACTGAAGCTTTCTTT. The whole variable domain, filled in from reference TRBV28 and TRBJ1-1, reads DVKVTQSSRYLVKRTGEKVFLECVQDMDHENMFWYRQDPGLGLRLIYFSYDVKMKEKGDIPEGYSVSREKKERFSLILESASTNQTSMYLCASSQYPLNTEAFFGQGTRLTVV.